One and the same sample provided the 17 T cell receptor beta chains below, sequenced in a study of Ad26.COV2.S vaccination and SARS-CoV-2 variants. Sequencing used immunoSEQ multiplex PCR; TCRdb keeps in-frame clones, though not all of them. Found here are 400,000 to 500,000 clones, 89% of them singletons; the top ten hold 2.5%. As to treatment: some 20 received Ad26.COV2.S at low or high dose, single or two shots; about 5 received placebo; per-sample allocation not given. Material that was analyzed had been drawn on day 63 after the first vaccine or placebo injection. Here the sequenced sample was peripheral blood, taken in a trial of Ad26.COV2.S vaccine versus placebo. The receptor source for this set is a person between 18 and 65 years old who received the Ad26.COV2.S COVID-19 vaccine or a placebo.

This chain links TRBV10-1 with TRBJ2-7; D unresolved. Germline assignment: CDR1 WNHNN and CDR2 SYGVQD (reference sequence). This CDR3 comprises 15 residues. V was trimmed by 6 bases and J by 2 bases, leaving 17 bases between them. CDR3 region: CASSARRPLTYEQYV. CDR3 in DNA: TGCGCCAGCAGCGCCCGACGGCCTCTTACCTACGAGCAGTACGTC.

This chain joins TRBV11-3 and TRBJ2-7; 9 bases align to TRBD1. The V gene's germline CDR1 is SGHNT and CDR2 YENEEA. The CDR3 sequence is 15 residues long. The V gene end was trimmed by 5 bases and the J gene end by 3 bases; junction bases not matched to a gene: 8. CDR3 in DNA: TGTGCCAGCAGCCCCGAAGCGGACAGGGGCTACGAGCAGTACTTC. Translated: CASSPEADRGYEQYF.

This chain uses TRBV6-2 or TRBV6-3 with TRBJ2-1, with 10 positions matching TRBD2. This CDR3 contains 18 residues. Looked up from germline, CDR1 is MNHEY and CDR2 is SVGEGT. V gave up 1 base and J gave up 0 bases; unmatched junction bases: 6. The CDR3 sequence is CASSYWGLALSSYNEQFF. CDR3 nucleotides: TGTGCCAGCAGTTACTGGGGACTAGCGTTAAGCTCCTACAATGAGCAGTTCTTC.

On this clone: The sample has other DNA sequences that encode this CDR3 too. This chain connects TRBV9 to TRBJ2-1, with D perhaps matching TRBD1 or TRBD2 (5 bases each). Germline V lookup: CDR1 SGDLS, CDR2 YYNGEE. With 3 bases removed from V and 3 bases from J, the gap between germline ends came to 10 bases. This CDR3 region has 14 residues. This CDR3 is CASSGGSLYNEQFF. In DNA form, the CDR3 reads TGTGCCAGCAGCGGGGGGTCCCTCTACAATGAGCAGTTCTTC.

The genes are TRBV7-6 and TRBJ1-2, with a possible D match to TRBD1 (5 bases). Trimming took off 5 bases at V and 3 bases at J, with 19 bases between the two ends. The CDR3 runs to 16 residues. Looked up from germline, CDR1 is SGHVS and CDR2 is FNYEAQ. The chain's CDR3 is CASSRIPAGSDYGYTF. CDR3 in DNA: TGTGCCAGCAGCCGTATACCGGCAGGGTCAGACTATGGCTACACCTTC.

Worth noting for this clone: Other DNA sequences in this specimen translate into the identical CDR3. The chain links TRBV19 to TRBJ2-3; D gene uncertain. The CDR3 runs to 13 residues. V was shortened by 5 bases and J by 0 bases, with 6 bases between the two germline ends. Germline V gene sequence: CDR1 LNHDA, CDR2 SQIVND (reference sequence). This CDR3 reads CASSPPSTDTQYF. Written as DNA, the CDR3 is TGTGCCAGTAGTCCACCGAGCACAGATACGCAGTATTTT.

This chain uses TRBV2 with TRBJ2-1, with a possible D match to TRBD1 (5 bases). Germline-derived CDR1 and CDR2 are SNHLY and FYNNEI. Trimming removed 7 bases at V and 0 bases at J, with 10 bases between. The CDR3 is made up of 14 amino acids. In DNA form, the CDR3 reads TGTGCCAGCATCAGGGCCCCCTCCTACAATGAGCAGTTCTTC. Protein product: CASIRAPSYNEQFF.

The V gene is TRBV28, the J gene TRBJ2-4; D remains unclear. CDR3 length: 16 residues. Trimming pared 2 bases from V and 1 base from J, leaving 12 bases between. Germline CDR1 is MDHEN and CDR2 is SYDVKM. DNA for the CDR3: TGTGCCAGCAGTTTAGGGCTCCCTGGGGCCAAAAACATTCAGTACTTC. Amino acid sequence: CASSLGLPGAKNIQYF.

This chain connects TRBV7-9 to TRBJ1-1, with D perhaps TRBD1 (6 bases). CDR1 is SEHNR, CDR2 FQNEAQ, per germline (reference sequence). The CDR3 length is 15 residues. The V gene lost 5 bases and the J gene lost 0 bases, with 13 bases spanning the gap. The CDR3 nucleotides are TGTGCCAGCAGCCCGGGACACGGAATGAACACTGAAGCTTTCTTT. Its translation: CASSPGHGMNTEAFF.

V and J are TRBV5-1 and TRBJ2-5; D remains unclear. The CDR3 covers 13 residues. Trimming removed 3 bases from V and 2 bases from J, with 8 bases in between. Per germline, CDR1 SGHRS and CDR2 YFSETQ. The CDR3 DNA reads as TGCGCCAGCAGCTCGTCCGTACAAGAGACCCAGTACTTC. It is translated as CASSSSVQETQYF.

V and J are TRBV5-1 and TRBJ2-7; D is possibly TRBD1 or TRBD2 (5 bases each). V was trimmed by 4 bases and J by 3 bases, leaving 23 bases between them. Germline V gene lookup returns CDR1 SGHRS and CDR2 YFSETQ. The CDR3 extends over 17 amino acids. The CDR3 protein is CASSSSGFGADYYEQYF. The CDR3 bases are TGCGCCAGCAGCAGTTCGGGCTTCGGGGCAGACTACTACGAGCAGTACTTC.

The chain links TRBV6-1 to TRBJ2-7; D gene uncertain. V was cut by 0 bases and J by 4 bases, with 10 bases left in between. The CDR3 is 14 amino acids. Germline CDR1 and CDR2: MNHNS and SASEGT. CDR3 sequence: CASSEALRGYEQYF. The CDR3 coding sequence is TGTGCCAGCAGTGAAGCGCTTCGAGGTTACGAGCAGTACTTC.

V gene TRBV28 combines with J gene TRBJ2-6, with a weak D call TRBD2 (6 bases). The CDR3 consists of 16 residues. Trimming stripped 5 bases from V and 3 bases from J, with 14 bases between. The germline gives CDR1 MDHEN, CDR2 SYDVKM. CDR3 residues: CASSPGGFIGANVLTF. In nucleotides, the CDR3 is TGTGCCAGCAGTCCCGGGGGATTCATTGGGGCCAACGTCCTGACTTTC. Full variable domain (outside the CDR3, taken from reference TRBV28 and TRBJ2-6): DVKVTQSSRYLVKRTGEKVFLECVQDMDHENMFWYRQDPGLGLRLIYFSYDVKMKEKGDIPEGYSVSREKKERFSLILESASTNQTSMYLCASSPGGFIGANVLTFGAGSRLTVL.

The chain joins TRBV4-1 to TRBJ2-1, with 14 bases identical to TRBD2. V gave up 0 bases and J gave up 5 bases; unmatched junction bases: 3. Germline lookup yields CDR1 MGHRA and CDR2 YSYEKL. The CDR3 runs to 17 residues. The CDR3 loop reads CASSQERGLAGDNEQFF. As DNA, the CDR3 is TGCGCCAGCAGCCAAGAAAGGGGACTAGCGGGGGACAATGAGCAGTTCTTC.

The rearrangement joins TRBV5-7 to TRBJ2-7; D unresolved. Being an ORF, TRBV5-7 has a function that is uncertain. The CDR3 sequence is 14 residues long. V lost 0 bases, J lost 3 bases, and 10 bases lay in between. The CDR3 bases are TGTGCCAGCAGCTTGGTGGGTACAAACTACGAGCAGTACGTC. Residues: CASSLVGTNYEQYV.

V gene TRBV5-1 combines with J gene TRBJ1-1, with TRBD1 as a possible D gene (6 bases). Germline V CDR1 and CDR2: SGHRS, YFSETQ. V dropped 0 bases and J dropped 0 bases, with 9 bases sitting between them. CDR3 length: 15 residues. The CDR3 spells CASSLVPGVNTEAFF. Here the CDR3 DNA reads TGCGCCAGCAGCTTGGTTCCAGGGGTGAACACTGAAGCTTTCTTT. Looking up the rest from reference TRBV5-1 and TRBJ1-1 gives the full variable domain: KAGVTQTPRYLIKTRGQQVTLSCSPISGHRSVSWYQQTPGQGLQFLFEYFSETQRNKGNFPGRFSGRQFSNSRSEMNVSTLELGDSALYLCASSLVPGVNTEAFFGQGTRLTVV.

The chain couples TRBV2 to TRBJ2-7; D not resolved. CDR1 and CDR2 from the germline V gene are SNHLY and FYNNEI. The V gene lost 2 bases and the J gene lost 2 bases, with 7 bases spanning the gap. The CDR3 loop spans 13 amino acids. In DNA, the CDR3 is TGTGCCAGCAGTGAACAGACGACCTACGAGCAGTACTTC. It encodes CASSEQTTYEQYF.